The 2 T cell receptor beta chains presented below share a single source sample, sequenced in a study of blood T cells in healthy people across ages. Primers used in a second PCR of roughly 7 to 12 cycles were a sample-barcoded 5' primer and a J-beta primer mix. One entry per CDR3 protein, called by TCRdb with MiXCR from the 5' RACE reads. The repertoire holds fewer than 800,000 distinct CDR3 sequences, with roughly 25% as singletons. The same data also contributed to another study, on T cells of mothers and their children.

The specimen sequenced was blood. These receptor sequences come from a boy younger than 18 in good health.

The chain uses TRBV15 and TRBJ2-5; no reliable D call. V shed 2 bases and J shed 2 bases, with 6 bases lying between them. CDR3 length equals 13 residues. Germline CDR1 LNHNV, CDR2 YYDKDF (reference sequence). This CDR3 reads CATSRPNQETQYF. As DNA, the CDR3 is TGTGCCACCAGCAGACCGAATCAAGAGACCCAGTACTTC.

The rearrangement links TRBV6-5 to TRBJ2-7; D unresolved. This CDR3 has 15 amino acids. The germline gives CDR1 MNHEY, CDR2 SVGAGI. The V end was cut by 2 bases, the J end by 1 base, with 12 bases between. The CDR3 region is CASSYRPVVSYEQYF. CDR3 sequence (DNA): TGTGCCAGCAGTTACCGGCCGGTTGTTTCCTACGAGCAGTACTTC.